The clone carrying this T cell receptor (beta chain) was counted at least ten times. As yet, its antigen is unknown. The data belong to a study of early T cells in non-severe SARS-CoV-2 infection. In the study overall: The sequenced material was bulk RNA from unsorted whole blood, and its chains were unpaired.

V dropped 2 bases and J dropped 0 bases, with 10 bases sitting between them. Germline V CDR1 and CDR2: DFQATT, SNEGSKA (reference sequence). CDR3 size: 14 residues. Study-wide points: VDJdb matching, biased toward anti-spike CD8 responses, missed private and CD4 specificities.

Individual cDNA molecules carried attached unique molecular identifiers. TCRdb called the 5' RACE reads again in MiXCR, with one record for every CDR3 protein. The sample has about 99,000 distinct CDR3 sequences, roughly 17% seen once. This TCR was sampled from an adult who was a healthcare worker with PCR-confirmed SARS-CoV-2 infection or an uninfected control (not recorded which). The chain employs TRBV20-1 and TRBJ1-1; tentatively, D is TRBD1 (6 bases). The sequenced material came from whole blood. The chain's CDR3 is CSARFTGMNTEAFF. The CDR3 nucleotides read TGCAGTGCTAGATTTACAGGGATGAACACTGAAGCTTTCTTT.